Below are 10 T cell receptor beta chains sequenced from a single sample in a study of neoadjuvant nivolumab and ipilimumab in lung cancer. Assay: immunoSEQ multiplex PCR; the TCRdb copy retains only in-frame clones and omits some. The data hold 30,000 or so clones, with roughly 90% observed a single time. This material consisted of peripheral blood, taken after neoadjuvant nivolumab, alone or with ipilimumab, at or shortly before surgery. The receptor source for this set is an adult with non-small cell lung cancer.

The J gene is TRBJ2-6, the V gene TRBV25-1; D not certain. CDR3 length: 15 amino acids. Germline V lookup: CDR1 MGHDK, CDR2 SYGVNS. V gave up 4 bases and J gave up 0 bases, with 7 bases separating them. CDR3: CASSASTSGANVLTF. The CDR3 nucleotides are TGTGCCAGCAGTGCTTCAACCTCTGGGGCCAACGTCCTGACTTTC.

The rearrangement joins TRBV5-1 to TRBJ1-2; D possibly corresponds to TRBD1 (5 bases). Trimming shortened V by 2 bases and J by 6 bases, and 17 bases separated the two germline ends. The CDR3 runs to 15 residues. Germline CDR1 is SGHRS and CDR2 is YFSETQ. CDR3 residues: CASSLTGTVDHGYTF. CDR3 bases: TGCGCCAGCAGCTTAACCGGGACGGTAGATCATGGCTACACCTTC.

V and J are TRBV10-3 and TRBJ1-2, with TRBD1 as a possible D gene (5 bases). Trimming pared 1 base from V and 2 bases from J, leaving 5 bases between. The CDR3 has 13 amino acids. Germline CDR1 ENHRY, CDR2 SYGVKD. For the CDR3, the DNA is TGTGCCATCAGTGAGTGGGGGAACTATGGCTACACCTTC. Translated: CAISEWGNYGYTF.

The rearrangement uses TRBV6-5 and TRBJ1-5; D gene ambiguous. V was shortened by 7 bases and J by 5 bases, with 12 bases between the two germline ends. The length of the CDR3 is 13 residues. The germline V gene has CDR1 MNHEY and CDR2 SVGAGI. CDR3 in DNA: TGTGCCAGCACCCGGGCGGAGGATCAGCCCCAGCATTTT. This sequence encodes CASTRAEDQPQHF.

V gene TRBV27 combines with J gene TRBJ2-5; TRBD1 might be the D (6 bases). The germline V gene has CDR1 MNHEY and CDR2 SMNVEV (reference sequence). Trimming left V 8 bases short and J 5 bases short, with 12 bases between. CDR3 size: 12 residues. In nucleotides, the CDR3 is TGTGCCAGCGGTTGGACAGCGGAGACCCAGTACTTC. This sequence encodes CASGWTAETQYF.

This chain connects TRBV5-1 to TRBJ2-5, with D possibly called TRBD1 or TRBD2 (5 bases each). Between the trimmed V and J ends, which lost 4 bases and 7 bases, there was a span of 17 bases. Germline V lookup: CDR1 SGHRS, CDR2 YFSETQ. The CDR3 contains 14 residues. As DNA, the CDR3 is TGCGCCAGCAGCATGGGACCCACTGGAGGGACCCAGTACTTC. Encoded protein: CASSMGPTGGTQYF.

V gene TRBV18 combines with J gene TRBJ2-5; a weak D match, TRBD1 (5 bases). Deletions cut 6 bases from V and 4 bases from J, with 12 bases between. CDR3 length: 13 amino acids. The germline V gene encodes CDR1 KGHSH and CDR2 LQKENI. CDR3 amino acids: CASSPQGGETQYF. CDR3 in DNA: TGTGCCAGCTCGCCTCAGGGTGGAGAGACCCAGTACTTC. The full variable domain, in which reference TRBV18 and TRBJ2-5 provide the parts outside the CDR3, is NAGVMQNPRHLVRRRGQEARLRCSPMKGHSHVYWYRQLPEEGLKFMVYLQKENIIDESGMPKERFSAEFPKEGPSILRIQQVVRGDSAAYFCASSPQGGETQYFGPGTRLLVL.

The gene calls are TRBV7-2 and TRBJ2-7; possible D gene TRBD2, 5 bases. This CDR3 is 11 amino acids long. V lost 4 bases and J lost 5, with 6 bases in between. The germline CDR1 and CDR2 sequences are SGHTA and FQGNSA. The CDR3 protein is CASSSRDEQYF. For the CDR3, the DNA is TGTGCCAGCAGCTCGAGGGACGAGCAGTACTTC.

The J gene is TRBJ1-2, the V gene TRBV5-1; D may be TRBD1 (6 bases). The germline gives CDR1 SGHRS, CDR2 YFSETQ. The CDR3 is 13 amino acids. V lost 0 bases, J lost 7 bases, and 10 bases lay in between. The CDR3 is CASSLDRVAGYTF. The DNA of the CDR3 is TGCGCCAGCAGCTTGGACAGGGTAGCTGGCTACACCTTC.

V is TRBV20-1 and J is TRBJ1-2; D is ambiguous. The CDR3 extends over 11 amino acids. Germline assignment: CDR1 DFQATT and CDR2 SNEGSKA (reference sequence). The V end lost 6 bases, the J end lost 2 bases, and 7 bases lay between the germline ends. The CDR3 DNA is TGCAGTGCCTGGAACAACTATGGCTACACCTTC. It specifies CSAWNNYGYTF.